This TCR beta chain was obtained from a study of PD-1 blockade in classical Hodgkin lymphoma (dated by TCRdb to the early 2020s). As for the study more broadly: Nivolumab dosing was 3 mg/kg intravenously every 2 weeks, continuing until either disease progression or unacceptable toxicity. The study used TCR beta sequencing and CyTOF to define a peripheral blood immune signature of response to PD-1 blockade in classical Hodgkin lymphoma.

The Qiagen DNeasy kit was used to extract genomic DNA from unsorted PBMCs and from the negatively selected CD4+ and CD8+ fractions. Using primers that anneal to V and J segments, immunoSEQ multiplex PCR amplified the TCR beta CDR3 regions. A synthetic immune receptor repertoire was used to minimize amplification bias, and any remaining bias was removed computationally after sequencing. The paper's data handling went like this. Custom Python scripts were used to quantify repertoire diversity as the Shannon entropy index. The unsorted, CD4+ and CD8+ repertoires were each analyzed separately, with the exception of combined analyses, where CD4+ and CD8+ sequences were merged in silico. Clonal expansion was defined as a frequency increase of at least 2-fold after treatment compared with C1D1, and clones undetected at baseline were assigned a pseudocount of 0.5. Clones with 0 or 1 copy at C1D1 were defined as singleton clones, while clones with 2 or more copies were defined as non-singleton clones. By matching protein sequences in sorted samples from the same patient, clones expanded in unsorted samples were annotated as CD4+, CD8+ or unknown. Diversity changes from C1D1 to C4D1 were tested in paired samples using Wilcoxon tests. TCRdb limited this immuneACCESS table to in-frame rearrangements with V and J called. A share of clones is missing; checked studies link under half to unresolved V genes, and the rest is unexplained. That table gives V, J and clone size, and the DNA gave D and trimming. The sample includes 25,000 to 35,000 clones, with 70% to 75% observed a single time. The ten largest account for 2.5% to 3.5% of the sample.

Per the germline V gene, MDHEN is the CDR1 and SYDVKM is the CDR2. The CDR3 starts with the cysteine, ends with the phenylalanine, and has 14 residues. Only the CDR3 region is kept as DNA, spanning 42 bases read in frame from base 1. V is shortened by 2 bases, J by 5 bases, and the region joining them spans 12 bases. What the research found in general, with its limitations: The study was limited to a single clinical trial cohort, and causes of repertoire differences, possibly disease activity or prior therapy, remained undefined. CD4+ but not CD8+ TCR diversity rose significantly by C4D1 (p=0.0027 vs p=0.16), most apparent in complete responders (p=0.02). Among trial patients, those achieving complete response had baseline diversity similar to that of newly diagnosed patients, while diversity was significantly lower in partial responders and progressors. Lower diversity was observed in patients in whom nivolumab was started less than 1 year after ASCT, and these patients were excluded from later analyses so that confounding by immune reconstitution would be avoided. Newly diagnosed patients were reported to have lower baseline TCR diversity than healthy donors, and relapsed/refractory patients were reported to have lower baseline TCR diversity still.

Comment on this clone: The antigen it recognizes is unknown. Base qualities are not at hand, and no much larger clone is one base apart.

The meaning of the sample's time point label: cycle 2 day 1 (C2D1) of nivolumab. Relapse after autologous stem cell transplantation had occurred in all trial patients, and cohorts A, B and C were distinguished by prior brentuximab vedotin exposure. The trial cohort comprised 56 patients with relapsed/refractory classical Hodgkin lymphoma whose best overall responses were complete response, partial response or progressive disease. Trial patients were treated with single-agent nivolumab in the multi-cohort phase II CheckMate 205 trial. An independent review committee assessed best overall response by applying the 2007 International Working Group response criteria. Trial PBMCs were collected just before the start of nivolumab (C1D1) and during therapy at cycle 2 day 1 and cycle 4 day 1. Peripheral blood was collected in 8 mL Vacutainer Cell Preparation Tubes, from which PBMCs were isolated by centrifugation and then cryopreserved.

The sample in question was peripheral blood mononuclear cells (PBMCs), obtained before the second cycle of nivolumab. Recombination joined TRBV28 with TRBJ1-2; the D gene is unclear. This receptor was identified in a human donor with classical Hodgkin lymphoma. The bases are TGTGCCAGCAGTTTAAATGGGATTCGGTATGGCTACACCTTC. It encodes CASSLNGIRYGYTF.